This T cell receptor beta chain was sequenced during a study of preoperative IRX-2 immunotherapy in early breast cancer. Treatment described: preoperative locoregional IRX-2 cytokine immunotherapy. Sequenced by immunoSEQ multiplex PCR; TCRdb stores in-frame clones only, minus some. The table has approximately 25,000 clones, about 75% seen once. Trimming left V 5 bases short and J 1 base short, with 10 bases between. Germline V gene data show CDR1 as MGHDK and CDR2 as SYGVNS. The CDR3 consists of 14 residues. The J gene is TRBJ2-3, the V gene TRBV25-1; no clear D gene. Sample: lymph node tissue, taken after IRX-2 immunotherapy. This receptor was identified in a human donor with breast cancer. CDR3 in amino acids: CASSHYVGTDTQYF. The CDR3 region has the DNA TGTGCCAGCAGTCACTACGTCGGCACAGATACGCAGTATTTT. Filled out from reference TRBV25-1 and TRBJ2-3, the complete variable domain reads EADIYQTPRYLVIGTGKKITLECSQTMGHDKMYWYQQDPGMELHLIHYSYGVNSTEKGDLSSESTVSRIRTEHFPLTLESARPSHTSQYLCASSHYVGTDTQYFGPGTRLTVL.